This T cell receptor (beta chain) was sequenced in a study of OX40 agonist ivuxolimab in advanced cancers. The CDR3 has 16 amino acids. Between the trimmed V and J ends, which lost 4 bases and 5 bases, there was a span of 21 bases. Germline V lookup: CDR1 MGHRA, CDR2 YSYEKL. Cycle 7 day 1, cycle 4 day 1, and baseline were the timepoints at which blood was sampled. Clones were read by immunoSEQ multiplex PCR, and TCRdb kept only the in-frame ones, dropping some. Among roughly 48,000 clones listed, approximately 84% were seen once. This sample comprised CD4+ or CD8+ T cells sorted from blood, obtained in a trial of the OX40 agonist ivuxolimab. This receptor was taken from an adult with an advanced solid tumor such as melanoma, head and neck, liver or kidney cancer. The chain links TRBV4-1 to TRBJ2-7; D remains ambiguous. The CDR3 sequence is CASSLLGIIIENEQYF. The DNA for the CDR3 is TGCGCCAGCAGCCTACTCGGCATAATAATAGAGAACGAGCAGTACTTC.